The 8 T cell receptor gamma chains below were found in one sample sequenced in a study of Vδ1+ human thymocytes. The template was reverse-transcribed extracted RNA. The CDR3 regions were amplified by multiplex PCR from V-gene primers to a constant-region primer. TCRdb re-called the multiplex PCR reads with CATT. The sample holds some 6,100 gamma-chain clones, approximately 42% seen once. Whole-study results and caveats: Thymic TRG and TRD repertoires appeared highly polyclonal, with Gaussian CDR3 length distributions.

Their recognized antigens are unknown. The material sequenced was Vdelta1+ gamma-delta thymocytes from the thymus. Indicated subset: FACS-sorted CD3+ TCRalphabeta- TCRVdelta1+ TCRVdelta2- thymocytes. The receptors were gathered from a boy younger than two who had congenital heart surgery.

There are a few counts of this clone. The chain carries TRGV5 and TRGJ1 or TRGJ2. Germline CDR1 and CDR2: VINAFY and YDVSNSKD. Unmatched junction bases numbered 4, after V lost 3 bases and J lost 8 bases. The CDR3 totals 11 residues. Written as DNA, the CDR3 is TGTGCCACCTGGGACGGGCATAAGAAACTCTTT. Residues: CATWDGHKKLF.

In this sample, this clone turned up a few times. V gene TRGV5 combines with J gene TRGJ1 or TRGJ2. Germline V gene sequence: CDR1 VINAFY, CDR2 YDVSNSKD. With 4 bases clipped from V and 4 bases from J, the junction kept 10 bases outside the gene matches. There are 14 residues in the CDR3. The CDR3 nucleotides are TGTGCCACCTGGGAAAGGGTTAGGTATTATAAGAAACTCTTT. The encoded protein is CATWERVRYYKKLF.

V and J are TRGV9 and TRGJP. TCRdb carries no J gene annotation; the J gene was assigned here by matching the DNA with germline. The CDR3 is made up of 16 amino acids. Germline loops: CDR1 GITISATS, CDR2 ISYDGTV (reference sequence). V trimming: 3 bases; J trimming: 5 bases; junction bases outside the gene matches: 4. The CDR3 DNA reads TGTGCCTTGTGGGAGCAGAAAGAGTTGGGCAAAAAAATCAAGGTATTT. Protein: CALWEQKELGKKIKVF.

As concerns this clone: The junction departs from germline at one end; a sequencing error may be responsible. The V and J genes are TRGV9 and TRGJ1 or TRGJ2. Germline V gene sequence: CDR1 GITISATS, CDR2 ISYDGTV (reference sequence). The CDR3 loop spans 12 amino acids. The CDR3 loop reads CALWEVAGKKLF. As DNA, the CDR3 is TGCGCCTTGTGGGAGGTGGCGGGGAAGAAACTCTTT.

The gene calls are TRGV5P and TRGJ1 or TRGJ2. TCRdb does not report a J gene; here it was assigned by matching the DNA to germline references. TRGV5P is labeled a pseudogene. This CDR3 is built from 12 residues. CDR3 DNA sequence: TGTGCCACCTGGGGCGAGGGATATAAGAAACTCTTT. This sequence encodes CATWGEGYKKLF.

No call was made for the V gene; the J gene is TRGJ1 or TRGJ2. CDR3 length: 11 residues. CDR3 sequence: CALWELGVKLF. Written as DNA, the CDR3 is TGTGCCTTGTGGGAGTTGGGGGTGAAACTCTTT.

The chain combines TRGV2 with TRGJP2. The V and J ends lost 6 bases and 2 bases, in that order; junction bases with no gene match: 15. The CDR3 covers 17 residues. Germline CDR1 is EGSNGY and CDR2 is YDSYNSKV. The CDR3 sequence is CATWTRCLWSSDWIKTF. The CDR3 nucleotides read TGTGCCACCTGGACCCGCTGCTTATGGAGTAGTGATTGGATCAAGACGTTT.

This clone was seen more than once but under ten times. This chain links TRGV3 with TRGJ1 or TRGJ2. After removal of 4 bases from V and 7 bases from J, the junction contained 7 bases not matched to a gene. Germline V gives CDR1 VTNTFY, CDR2 YDVSTARD (reference sequence). This CDR3 is built from 12 residues. Here the CDR3 reads CATWELNYKKLF. The CDR3, as DNA: TGTGCCACCTGGGAATTGAACTATAAGAAACTCTTT.